The clone carrying this T cell receptor (beta chain) was detected a few times. Antigen: not known. This specimen comes from a study of post-analysis software for immune sequencing data. Study-wide results and limits: Elevated frequency relative to controls characterized 4 or 5 TRBV segments in patients, TRBV5-6, TRBV5-1 and TRBV20-1 among them.

The CDR3 has 14 residues. The V end was cut by 2 bases, the J end by 8 bases, with 15 bases between. Germline values: CDR1 MGHDK, CDR2 SYGVNS. Prepared TCR beta cDNA libraries contained unique molecular identifiers. Using its own MiXCR run on the PCR reads, TCRdb lists one record per CDR3 protein. The data show 650,000 to 850,000 distinct CDR3 sequences, 40% to 55% seen once. The sequenced material came from blood. This TCR came from a girl aged 5-17 years with multiple sclerosis. The chain carries TRBV25-1 and TRBJ1-2, with a tentative D call TRBD1 (6 bases). CDR3 in DNA: TGTGCCAGCAGTGAACTGGGGCAGGGGAGAGGCTACACCTTC. Amino acids: CASSELGQGRGYTF.